Presented here are 10 T cell receptor beta chains from one specimen sequenced in a study of glioma-infiltrating T cells. Using RNA template, CDR3s of TCR alpha and beta were amplified with iRepertoire arm-PCR. TCRdb redid the calling of the multiplex PCR reads with MiXCR, one entry per CDR3 protein. The repertoire holds about 110,000 distinct CDR3 sequences, 20% to 25% seen once, with about 30% in the top ten. The specimen was glioma tissue, nonneoplastic brain tissue, or PBMCs (not recorded which). These receptors originate from a human donor with low-grade glioma or glioblastoma, undergoing nonglioma brain surgery, or in good health (not recorded which).

The sample holds a few counts of this clonotype. The rearrangement joins TRBV12-3 or TRBV12-4 to TRBJ2-5; D is ambiguous. Deletions cut 6 bases from V and 1 base from J, with 12 bases between. The CDR3 has 14 amino acids. The CDR3 is CASSPDGFQETQYF. The CDR3 DNA sequence: TGTGCCAGCAGCCCGGACGGGTTCCAAGAGACCCAGTACTTC.

In regard to this clonotype: A much larger clone is a single base away; this may be a read error. The gene calls are TRBV3-1 and TRBJ2-5; no firm D call. The V gene lost 4 bases and the J gene lost 3 bases, with 3 bases spanning the gap. This CDR3 has 11 residues. Germline V gene sequence: CDR1 LGHDT, CDR2 YNNKEL (reference sequence). The CDR3 sequence is CASSREETQYF. The CDR3 DNA is TGTGCCAGCAGCCGCGAAGAGACCCAGTACTTC.

This clonotype was picked up many times. The J gene is TRBJ2-1, the V gene TRBV20-1; the match to TRBD2 covers 7 bases. This CDR3 spans 13 amino acids. Germline V gene data show CDR1 as DFQATT and CDR2 as SNEGSKA (reference sequence). CDR3 sequence: CTLGGGRYNEQFF. The CDR3 bases are TGCACCCTGGGGGGAGGGAGGTACAATGAGCAGTTCTTC.

This clonotype appeared many times. The chain has TRBV27 and TRBJ1-2, with D unclear. Germline V gene sequence: CDR1 MNHEY, CDR2 SMNVEV (reference sequence). There are 15 residues in the CDR3. Trimming took 0 bases from V and 5 from J, leaving 13 bases between them. CDR3 sequence (DNA): TGTGCCAGCAGTTTATCTGACCCACGGAGATATGGCTACACCTTC. Amino acids: CASSLSDPRRYGYTF.

This clonotype was observed many times. The genes are TRBV6-1 and TRBJ2-7; 10 bases align to TRBD1. V lost 5 bases to trimming and J lost 0 bases; unmatched junction nucleotides: 7. This CDR3 has 16 residues. CDR1 and CDR2 from the germline V gene are MNHNS and SASEGT. CDR3 in amino acids: CASSSAGQGVSYEQYF. The CDR3 DNA reads as TGTGCCAGCAGTTCTGCCGGACAGGGGGTCTCCTACGAGCAGTACTTC.

This clonotype occurred many times. This chain links TRBV4-1 with TRBJ2-1, with D perhaps given as TRBD1 or TRBD2 (5 bases each). Trimming left V 1 base short and J 2 bases short, with 12 bases between. Germline-derived CDR1 and CDR2 are MGHRA and YSYEKL. The CDR3 loop spans 16 amino acids. The CDR3 loop reads CASSQGRGLTYNEQFF. In DNA form, the CDR3 reads TGCGCCAGCAGCCAAGGCCGGGGCCTCACCTACAATGAGCAGTTCTTC.

In its sample, this clonotype was seen many times. The chain recombines TRBV20-1 with TRBJ2-5; 9 bases line up with TRBD1. Germline CDR1 DFQATT, CDR2 SNEGSKA (reference sequence). The junction had 2 bases not matched to a gene; V was cut back by 4 bases and J by 2 bases. The CDR3 runs 13 residues. Here the CDR3 DNA reads TGCAGTGCTATCGACAGGGGGCAAGAGACCCAGTACTTC. Protein: CSAIDRGQETQYF.

This clonotype was seen many times. The gene calls are TRBV3-1 and TRBJ2-1, with a weak D call TRBD2 (5 bases). V lost 1 base, J lost 7 bases, and 8 bases lay in between. CDR3 length equals 13 residues. The germline gives CDR1 LGHDT, CDR2 YNNKEL (reference sequence). In DNA form, the CDR3 reads TGTGCCAGCAGCCAAGGGGAGCGGAATGAGCAGTTCTTC. Protein sequence: CASSQGERNEQFF.

As for this clonotype: A read error may account for a junction end that differs from germline. The V gene is TRBV6-5, the J gene TRBJ2-7, with 14 bases that match TRBD2. The CDR3 has 15 amino acids. Germline V gene data show CDR1 as MNHEY and CDR2 as SVGAGI. The CDR3 sequence is CASSYHRLAGGLWNF. CDR3 bases: TGTGCCAGCAGCTACCACAGACTAGCGGGAGGGCTCTGGAACTTC.

In its sample, this clonotype was seen many times. V and J are TRBV20-1 and TRBJ2-5; perhaps TRBD1 as D (5 bases). V was trimmed by 5 bases and J by 4 bases, leaving 20 bases between them. Germline assignment: CDR1 DFQATT and CDR2 SNEGSKA (reference sequence). The CDR3 totals 15 residues. CDR3 loop: CSARSRAALGETQYF. The CDR3 bases are TGCAGTGCTCGGTCCAGGGCGGCCCTTGGAGAGACCCAGTACTTC.